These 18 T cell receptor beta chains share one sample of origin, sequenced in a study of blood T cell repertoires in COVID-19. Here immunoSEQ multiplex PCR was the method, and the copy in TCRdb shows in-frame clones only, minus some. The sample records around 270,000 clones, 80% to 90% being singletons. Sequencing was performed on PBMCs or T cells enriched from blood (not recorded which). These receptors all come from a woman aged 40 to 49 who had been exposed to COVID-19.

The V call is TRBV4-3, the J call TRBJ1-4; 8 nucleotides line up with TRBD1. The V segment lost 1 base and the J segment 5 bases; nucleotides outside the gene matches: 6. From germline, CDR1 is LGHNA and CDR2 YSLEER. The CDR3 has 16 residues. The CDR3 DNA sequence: TGCGCCAGCAGCCAAGCTAACAGGGGGGCAAATGAAAAACTGTTTTTT. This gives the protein CASSQANRGANEKLFF.

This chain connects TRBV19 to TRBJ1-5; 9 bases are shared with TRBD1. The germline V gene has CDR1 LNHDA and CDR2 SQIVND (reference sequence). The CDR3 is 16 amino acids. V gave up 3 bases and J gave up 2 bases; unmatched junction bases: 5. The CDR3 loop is CASSILQGARNQPQHF. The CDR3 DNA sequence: TGTGCCAGTAGTATCTTACAGGGGGCACGCAATCAGCCCCAGCATTTT.

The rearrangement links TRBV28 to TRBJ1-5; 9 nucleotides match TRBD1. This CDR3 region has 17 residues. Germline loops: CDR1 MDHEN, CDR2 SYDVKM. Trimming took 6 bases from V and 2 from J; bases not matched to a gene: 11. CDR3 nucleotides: TGTGCCAGCAGAGTAGAGGGACAGGGTATTGGCAATCAGCCCCAGCATTTT. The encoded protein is CASRVEGQGIGNQPQHF. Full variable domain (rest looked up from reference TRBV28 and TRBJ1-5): DVKVTQSSRYLVKRTGEKVFLECVQDMDHENMFWYRQDPGLGLRLIYFSYDVKMKEKGDIPEGYSVSREKKERFSLILESASTNQTSMYLCASRVEGQGIGNQPQHFGDGTRLSIL.

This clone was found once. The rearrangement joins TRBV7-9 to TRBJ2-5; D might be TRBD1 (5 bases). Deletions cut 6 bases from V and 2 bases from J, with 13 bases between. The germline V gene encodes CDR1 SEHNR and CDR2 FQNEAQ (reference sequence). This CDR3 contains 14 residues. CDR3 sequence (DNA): TGTGCCAGCAGTGAAGTGGGGCTTCAAGAGACCCAGTACTTC. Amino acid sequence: CASSEVGLQETQYF.

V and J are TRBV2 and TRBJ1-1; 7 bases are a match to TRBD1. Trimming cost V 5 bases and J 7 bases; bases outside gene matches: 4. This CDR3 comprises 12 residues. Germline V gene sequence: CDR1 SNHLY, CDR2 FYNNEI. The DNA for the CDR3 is TGTGCCAGCAGTAACAGGGGCCTTGAAGCTTTCTTT. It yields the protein CASSNRGLEAFF.

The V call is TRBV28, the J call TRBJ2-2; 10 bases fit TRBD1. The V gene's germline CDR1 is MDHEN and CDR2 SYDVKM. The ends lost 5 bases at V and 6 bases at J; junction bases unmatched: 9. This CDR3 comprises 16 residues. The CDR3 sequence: CASSPLRTGGSGELFF. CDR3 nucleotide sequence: TGTGCCAGCAGTCCACTCCGGACAGGGGGTTCCGGGGAGCTGTTTTTT.

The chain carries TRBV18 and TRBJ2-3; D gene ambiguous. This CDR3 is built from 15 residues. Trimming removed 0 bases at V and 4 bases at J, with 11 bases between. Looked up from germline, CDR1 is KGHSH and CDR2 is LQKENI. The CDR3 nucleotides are TGTGCCAGCTCACCACCGGAGACGCCGCCAGATACGCAGTATTTT. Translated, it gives CASSPPETPPDTQYF.

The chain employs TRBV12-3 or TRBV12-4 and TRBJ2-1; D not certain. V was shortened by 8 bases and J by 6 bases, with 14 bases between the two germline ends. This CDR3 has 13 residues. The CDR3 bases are TGTGCCAGCGGGTTACATAGCTCCAATGAGCAGTTCTTC. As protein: CASGLHSSNEQFF.

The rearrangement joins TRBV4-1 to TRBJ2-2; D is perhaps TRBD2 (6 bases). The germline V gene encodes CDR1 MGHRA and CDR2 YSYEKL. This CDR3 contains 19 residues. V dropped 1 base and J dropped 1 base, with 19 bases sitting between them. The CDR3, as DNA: TGCGCCAGCAGCCAAGGAGAGAGGGTCGGGGGAAGGAACACCGGGGAGCTGTTTTTT. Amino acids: CASSQGERVGGRNTGELFF.

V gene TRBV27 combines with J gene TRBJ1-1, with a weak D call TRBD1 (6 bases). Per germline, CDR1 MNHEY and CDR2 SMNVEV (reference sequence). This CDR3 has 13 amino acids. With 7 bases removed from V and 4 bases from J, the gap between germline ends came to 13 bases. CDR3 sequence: CASKTPGATEAFF. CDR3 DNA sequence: TGTGCCAGCAAAACTCCAGGGGCCACTGAAGCTTTCTTT.

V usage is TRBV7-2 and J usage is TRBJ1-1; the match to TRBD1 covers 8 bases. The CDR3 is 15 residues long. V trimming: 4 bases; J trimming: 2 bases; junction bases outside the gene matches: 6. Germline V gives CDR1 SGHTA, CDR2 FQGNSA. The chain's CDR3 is CASSSSDRGNTEAFF. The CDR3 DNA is TGTGCCAGCAGCTCCTCCGACAGGGGAAACACTGAAGCTTTCTTT.

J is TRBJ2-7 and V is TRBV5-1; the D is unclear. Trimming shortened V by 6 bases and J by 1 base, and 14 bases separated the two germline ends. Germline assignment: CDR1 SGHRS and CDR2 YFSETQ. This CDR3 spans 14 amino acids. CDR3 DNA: TGCGCCAGCAAACCGTTCGCAGGTTCCTACGAGCAGTACTTC. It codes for CASKPFAGSYEQYF.

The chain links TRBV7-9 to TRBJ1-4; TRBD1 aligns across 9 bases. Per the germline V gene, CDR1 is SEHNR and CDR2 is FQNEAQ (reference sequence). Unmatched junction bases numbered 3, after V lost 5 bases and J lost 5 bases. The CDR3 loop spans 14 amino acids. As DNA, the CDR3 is TGTGCCAGCAGCCCGGACAGGGGCAATGAAAAACTGTTTTTT. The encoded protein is CASSPDRGNEKLFF.

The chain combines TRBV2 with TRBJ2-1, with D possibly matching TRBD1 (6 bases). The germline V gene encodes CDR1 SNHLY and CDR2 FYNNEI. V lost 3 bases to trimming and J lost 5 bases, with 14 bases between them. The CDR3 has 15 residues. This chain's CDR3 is CASSDFGTPNNEQFF. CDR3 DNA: TGTGCCAGCAGTGATTTCGGGACACCTAACAATGAGCAGTTCTTC.

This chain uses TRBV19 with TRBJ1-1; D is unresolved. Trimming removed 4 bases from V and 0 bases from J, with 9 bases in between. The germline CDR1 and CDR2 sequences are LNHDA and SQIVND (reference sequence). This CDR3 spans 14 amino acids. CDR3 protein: CASSRTSMNTEAFF. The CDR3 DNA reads TGTGCCAGTAGTAGAACCAGTATGAACACTGAAGCTTTCTTT.

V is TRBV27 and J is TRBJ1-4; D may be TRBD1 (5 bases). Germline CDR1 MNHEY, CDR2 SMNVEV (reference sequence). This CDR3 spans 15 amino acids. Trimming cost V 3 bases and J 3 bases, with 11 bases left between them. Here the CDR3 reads CASSFGGKSNEKLFF. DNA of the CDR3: TGTGCCAGCAGTTTCGGGGGGAAGTCTAATGAAAAACTGTTTTTT.

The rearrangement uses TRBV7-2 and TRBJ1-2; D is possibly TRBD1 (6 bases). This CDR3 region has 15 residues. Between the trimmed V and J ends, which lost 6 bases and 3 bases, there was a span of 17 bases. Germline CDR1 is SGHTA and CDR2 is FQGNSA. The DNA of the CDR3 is TGTGCCAGCAGGTTCCGGGGGGCTGAAGACTATGGCTACACCTTC. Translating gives CASRFRGAEDYGYTF.

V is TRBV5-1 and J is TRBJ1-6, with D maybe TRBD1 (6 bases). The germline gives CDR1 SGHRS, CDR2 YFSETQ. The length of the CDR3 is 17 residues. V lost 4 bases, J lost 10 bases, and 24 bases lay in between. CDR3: CASSPGGGARSRSPLHF. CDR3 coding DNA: TGCGCCAGCAGCCCTGGTGGGGGGGCAAGGAGTCGGTCACCCCTCCACTTT.